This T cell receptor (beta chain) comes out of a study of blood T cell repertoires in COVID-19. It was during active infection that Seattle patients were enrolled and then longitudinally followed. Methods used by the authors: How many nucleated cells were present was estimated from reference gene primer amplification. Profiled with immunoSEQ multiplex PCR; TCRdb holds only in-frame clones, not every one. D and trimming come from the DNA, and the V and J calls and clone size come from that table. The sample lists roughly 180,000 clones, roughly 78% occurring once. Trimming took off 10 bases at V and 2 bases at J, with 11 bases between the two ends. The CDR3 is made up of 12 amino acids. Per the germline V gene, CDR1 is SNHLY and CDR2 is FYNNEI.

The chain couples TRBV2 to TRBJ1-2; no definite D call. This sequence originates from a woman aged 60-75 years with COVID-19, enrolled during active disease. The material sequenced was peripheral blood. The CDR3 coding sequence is TGTGCCACCTCGCGTCCCAACTATGGCTACACCTTC. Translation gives CATSRPNYGYTF.